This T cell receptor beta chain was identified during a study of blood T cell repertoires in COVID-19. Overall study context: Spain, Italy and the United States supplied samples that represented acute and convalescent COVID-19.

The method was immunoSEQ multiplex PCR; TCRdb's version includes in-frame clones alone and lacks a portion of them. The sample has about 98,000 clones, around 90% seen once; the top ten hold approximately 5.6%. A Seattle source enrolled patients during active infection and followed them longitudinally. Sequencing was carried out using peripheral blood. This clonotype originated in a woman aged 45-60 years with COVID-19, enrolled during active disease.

As DNA, the CDR3 is TGCGCCAGCAGCACTATGGGACAGACTAACTATGGCTACACCTTC. Translating gives CASSTMGQTNYGYTF. This chain uses TRBV5-1 with TRBJ1-2, with TRBD1 matching over 7 bases. Germline lookup yields CDR1 SGHRS and CDR2 YFSETQ. J gave up 0 bases and V 4 bases, and 6 bases lay outside the gene matches. CDR3 length: 15 residues.